These T cell receptor beta chains were read from a single sample in a study of CD8+ T cells in alopecia areata. Some clones are missing from TCRdb's copy, which holds only in-frame ones; the method was immunoSEQ multiplex PCR. Of approximately 210,000 clones in the sample, 45% to 75% were seen once. This specimen was CD4+ T cells sorted from blood, taken at week 4, from a patient treated with tofacitinib. These receptors were collected from a human donor with alopecia areata. The CDR3 runs from the conserved cysteine through the conserved F or W. Fields, in order: clone size, V gene, D gene, J gene, CDR3 protein, CDR3 DNA. D genes are given only for firm matches. Rows may omit the clone size; those that give it use once, few, many or a size class.

-	TRBV4-1	-	TRBJ1-4	CASSQVRRGINEKLFF	TGCGCCAGCAGCCAAGTTCGTAGGGGGATCAATGAAAAACTGTTTTTT
-	TRBV11-3	TRBD1	TRBJ2-3	CASSSDRGRADTQYF	TGTGCCAGCAGCTCCGACAGGGGGAGGGCAGATACGCAGTATTTT
-	TRBV29-1	-	TRBJ2-7	CSASSGEQYF	TGCAGCGCATCCTCCGGGGAGCAGTACTTC
few	TRBV7-2	-	TRBJ2-5	CASSLGRAETQYF	TGTGCCAGCAGCTTAGGGCGGGCGGAGACCCAGTACTTC
-	TRBV29-1	-	TRBJ2-3	CSVEVGHPSTDTQYF	TGCAGCGTTGAGGTGGGCCACCCTAGCACAGATACGCAGTATTTT
once	TRBV6-5	-	TRBJ2-1	CASSYSQGYNEQFF	TGTGCCAGCAGTTACTCCCAGGGATACAATGAGCAGTTCTTC
-	TRBV27	TRBD2	TRBJ2-5	CASSPRLGGETQYF	TGTGCCAGCAGCCCTCGGTTGGGGGGGGAGACCCAGTACTTC
few	TRBV27	TRBD2	TRBJ2-3	CASKTTPTSVISTDTQYF	TGTGCCAGCAAGACTACCCCGACTAGCGTGATTAGCACAGATACGCAGTATTTT
few	TRBV23-1	TRBD1	TRBJ1-2	CASSHHRDRAYGYTF	TGCGCCAGCAGTCATCACCGGGACAGGGCGTATGGCTACACCTTC
-	TRBV6-5	-	TRBJ2-7	CASRKLKGYEQYF	TGTGCCAGCAGGAAGTTGAAGGGGTACGAGCAGTACTTC
-	TRBV29-1	-	TRBJ1-5	CSVEGSGRGPHGQPQHF	TGCAGCGTTGAAGGGTCGGGAAGAGGGCCCCACGGTCAGCCCCAGCATTTT
-	TRBV19	-	TRBJ2-2	CASSLTGELFF	TGTGCCAGTAGTCTCACCGGGGAGCTGTTTTTT
-	TRBV27	-	TRBJ2-3	CASSLRATDTQYF	TGTGCCAGCAGTTTAAGGGCCACAGATACGCAGTATTTT
-	TRBV6-1	-	TRBJ1-1	CASRPPQGTTEAFF	TGTGCCAGCAGGCCCCCCCAGGGTACCACTGAAGCTTTCTTT
once	TRBV15	-	TRBJ2-7	CATSSTISEQYF	TGTGCCACCAGCAGCACAATTTCCGAGCAGTACTTC
few	TRBV29-1	TRBD2	TRBJ2-3	CSVAGLAGRTDTQYF	TGCAGCGTCGCGGGACTAGCGGGCCGCACAGATACGCAGTATTTT
-	TRBV6-1	TRBD2	TRBJ2-3	CASSLGGSTDTQYF	TGTGCCAGCAGCCTCGGGGGGAGCACAGATACGCAGTATTTT
-	TRBV25-1	-	TRBJ2-3	CASSESPGYTDTQYF	TGTGCCAGCAGTGAATCGCCAGGGTACACAGATACGCAGTATTTT
-	TRBV30	-	TRBJ1-2	CAWTKQGPTYGYTF	TGTGCCTGGACCAAACAGGGCCCTACCTATGGCTACACCTTC
once	TRBV7-7	-	TRBJ2-5	CASSLSGTETQYF	TGTGCTAGCAGCTTATCAGGGACGGAGACCCAGTACTTC
-	TRBV25-1	-	TRBJ2-5	CASGGETQYF	TGTGCCAGCGGGGGGGAGACCCAGTACTTC
few	TRBV7-2	TRBD2	TRBJ2-5	CASSPTSGTKETQYF	TGTGCCAGCAGCCCGACTAGCGGGACAAAAGAGACCCAGTACTTC
few	TRBV30	-	TRBJ1-5	CAWSVDRNQPQHF	TGTGCCTGGAGTGTAGACAGGAATCAGCCCCAGCATTTT
-	TRBV7-9	-	TRBJ1-2	CASSSSSGAF	TGTGCCAGCAGCTCCAGCTCCGGGGCCTTC
-	TRBV7-3	TRBD1	TRBJ2-6	CASSSIGPGGTGANVLTF	TGTGCCAGCAGCTCCATCGGTCCAGGGGGAACTGGGGCCAACGTCCTGACTTTC